Each of the 32 T cell receptor beta chains below was sequenced from the same sample in a study of T cell repertoires in cytomegalovirus infection. TCRdb fed the reads into MiXCR, producing one record per CDR3 protein. There are about 920,000 distinct CDR3 sequences in the sample; less than 35% occur only once, and over 12% lies in the top ten. No antigen has been identified for these receptors. The input for sequencing was cultured CD8+ T cells from PBMCs, taken from culture after CMV antigen stimulation. These receptors originate from a human donor in good health (CMV status not recorded). Some clones in this sample may be carry-over from other donors' samples.

At least ten counts were recorded for this clonotype. The genes are TRBV7-9 and TRBJ2-7; 9 bases match TRBD2. Germline V gene data show CDR1 as SEHNR and CDR2 as FQNEAQ (reference sequence). Trimming cost V 5 bases and J 4 bases; bases outside gene matches: 15. CDR3 size: 17 residues. CDR3 coding DNA: TGTGCCAGCAGCCCTATAGACTTAGCGGGGGACTGGTACGAGCAGTACTTC. It is translated as CASSPIDLAGDWYEQYF.

This clonotype was detected a few times. The chain recombines TRBV6-1 with TRBJ2-1; D is perhaps TRBD2 (7 bases). Trimming removed 2 bases from V and 0 bases from J, with 11 bases in between. This CDR3 spans 16 amino acids. CDR1 and CDR2 from the germline V gene are MNHNS and SASEGT. CDR3 loop: CASSEWGGNSYNEQFF. The CDR3 DNA reads TGTGCCAGCAGTGAATGGGGGGGCAACTCCTACAATGAGCAGTTCTTC.

This clonotype was observed a few times. The rearrangement joins TRBV27 to TRBJ2-5; D is uncertain. The V end lost 8 bases, the J end lost 6 bases, and 16 bases lay between the germline ends. This CDR3 has 13 amino acids. Germline V gives CDR1 MNHEY, CDR2 SMNVEV (reference sequence). The CDR3, as DNA: TGTGCCAGCGGGGTGGGGATGTGGAAGACCCAGTACTTC. It yields the protein CASGVGMWKTQYF.

The genes are TRBV7-6 and TRBJ2-4; TRBD2 matches 10 bases. With V trimmed by 1 base and J by 9 bases, 3 bases remained unmatched. CDR3 length: 14 residues. The germline CDR1 and CDR2 sequences are SGHVS and FNYEAQ. The CDR3 region has the DNA TGTGCCAGCAGCTTAGAAGCGGGGGGGATCATTCAGTACTTC. Translation gives CASSLEAGGIIQYF.

The chain links TRBV4-1 to TRBJ1-2; D is unclear. Germline values: CDR1 MGHRA, CDR2 YSYEKL. There are 15 residues in the CDR3. V was trimmed by 0 bases and J by 4 bases, leaving 12 bases between them. CDR3 residues: CASSQDWRVTYGYTF. The CDR3 region has the DNA TGCGCCAGCAGCCAAGATTGGCGGGTGACCTATGGCTACACCTTC.

This rearrangement joins TRBV5-4 to TRBJ1-3; 10 positions agree with TRBD1. The germline V gene encodes CDR1 SGHNT and CDR2 YYREEE (reference sequence). V shed 4 bases, J shed 3 bases, and the junction held 4 bases outside the gene matches. The CDR3 contains 15 residues. The CDR3 nucleotides read TGTGCCAGCAGCATGGGGACAGGGGATGGAAACACCATATATTTT. Protein: CASSMGTGDGNTIYF.

The sample holds a few counts of this clonotype. The chain links TRBV5-4 to TRBJ1-2; weak D call: TRBD1 (5 bases). Germline V lookup: CDR1 SGHNT, CDR2 YYREEE (reference sequence). Trimming took off 2 bases at V and 13 bases at J, with 15 bases between the two ends. This CDR3 region has 12 residues. CDR3 bases: TGTGCCAGCAGCTTAGACAGCCCCAAGGCCACCTTC. Translated: CASSLDSPKATF.

The sample holds many counts of this clonotype. The CDR3 protein is CASIPRSGGFNEQFF. The CDR3 bases are TGTGCCAGCATTCCAAGGAGCGGGGGGTTTAATGAGCAGTTCTTC. The chain combines TRBV7-8 with TRBJ2-1; 9 bases map to TRBD2. CDR3 length: 15 residues. Trimming cost V 7 bases and J 7 bases; bases outside gene matches: 11. In germline, CDR1 is SGHVS, CDR2 FQNEAQ.

The V call is TRBV5-1, the J call TRBJ1-6; no reliable D call. Germline-derived CDR1 and CDR2 are SGHRS and YFSETQ. V was cut by 0 bases and J by 10 bases, with 14 bases left in between. This CDR3 contains 15 residues. CDR3 residues: CASSLADTIASPLHF. The CDR3 DNA sequence: TGCGCCAGCAGCTTGGCCGACACAATAGCATCACCCCTCCACTTT. The entire variable domain, with the rest obtained from reference TRBV5-1 and TRBJ1-6, is as follows: KAGVTQTPRYLIKTRGQQVTLSCSPISGHRSVSWYQQTPGQGLQFLFEYFSETQRNKGNFPGRFSGRQFSNSRSEMNVSTLELGDSALYLCASSLADTIASPLHFGNGTRLTVT.

The chain has TRBV4-2 and TRBJ1-6, with a weak D call TRBD1 (5 bases). The CDR3 has 13 residues. Trimming took off 8 bases at V and 8 bases at J, with 13 bases between the two ends. Germline CDR1 reads LGHNA; CDR2 reads YNFKEQ. CDR3 DNA: TGTGCCAGCTGTATGGGGACGGATTCACCCCTCCACTTT. Translated: CASCMGTDSPLHF.

The chain joins TRBV20-1 to TRBJ2-2; 8 nucleotides agree with TRBD2. Germline V CDR1 and CDR2: DFQATT, SNEGSKA (reference sequence). V lost 0 bases, J lost 5 bases, and 5 bases stayed unmatched. This CDR3 has 15 residues. The CDR3, as DNA: TGCAGTGCTAGAGATTATTCGGGGGGGACCGGGGAGCTGTTTTTT. It translates to CSARDYSGGTGELFF.

This clonotype was counted between two and nine times. The chain links TRBV2 to TRBJ2-1, with unresolved D. Germline CDR1 SNHLY, CDR2 FYNNEI. The CDR3 runs 16 residues. Trimming left V 2 bases short and J 2 bases short, with 13 bases between. CDR3 in DNA: TGTGCCAGCAGTGAATCCCGAACAGTGGCCTACAATGAGCAGTTCTTC. Translation: CASSESRTVAYNEQFF.

V usage is TRBV6-2 or TRBV6-3 and J usage is TRBJ2-7; possibly TRBD2 for D (7 bases). The length of the CDR3 is 15 residues. Germline V gene sequence: CDR1 MNHEY, CDR2 SVGEGT. The CDR3 nucleotides read TGTGTCAGCAGTTACTCGGGGGGACACTTATACGAGCAGTACGTC. Protein sequence: CVSSYSGGHLYEQYV.

The chain has TRBV12-3 or TRBV12-4 and TRBJ2-2; D not certain. The CDR3 runs 17 residues. V lost 5 bases and J 7 bases, leaving 23 bases between the germline ends. CDR3 DNA: TGTGCCAGCAGTCCCCTGTACCCGGGTATTTTTGGCGGGGAGCTGTTTTTT. Translation: CASSPLYPGIFGGELFF.

This clonotype has just a few counts. This chain links TRBV6-5 with TRBJ2-5; D ambiguous. This CDR3 comprises 13 residues. The V end lost 0 bases, the J end lost 5 bases, and 7 bases lay between the germline ends. Germline values: CDR1 MNHEY, CDR2 SVGAGI. The CDR3 reads CASSYSGRETQYF. The DNA for the CDR3 is TGTGCCAGCAGTTACTCGGGTCGGGAGACCCAGTACTTC.

The gene calls are TRBV7-9 and TRBJ2-3; the D is unclear. The CDR3 has 15 amino acids. Germline V gene lookup returns CDR1 SEHNR and CDR2 FQNEAQ (reference sequence). The V and J ends lost 6 bases and 2 bases respectively, with 15 bases between them. The DNA for the CDR3 is TGTGCCAGCAGGCCGACACCCGTTGCCACAGATACGCAGTATTTT. Its translation is CASRPTPVATDTQYF.

The chain combines TRBV11-3 with TRBJ2-2, with D tentatively TRBD1 (6 bases). Germline assignment: CDR1 SGHNT and CDR2 YENEEA. CDR3 size: 15 residues. V gave up 4 bases and J gave up 6 bases, with 15 bases separating them. The CDR3 loop reads CASSSRDKFPGELFF. The CDR3 DNA follows: TGTGCCAGCAGCTCCCGGGACAAATTCCCCGGGGAGCTGTTTTTT.

This clonotype was observed many times. The rearrangement uses TRBV11-2 and TRBJ2-1, with unresolved D. Trimming pared 3 bases from V and 3 bases from J, leaving 12 bases between. In germline, CDR1 is SGHAT, CDR2 FQNNGV. The CDR3 extends over 15 amino acids. CDR3 amino acids: CASSFGRTIYNEQFF. DNA for the CDR3: TGTGCCAGCAGCTTCGGACGGACCATCTACAATGAGCAGTTCTTC.

The J gene is TRBJ1-2, the V gene TRBV4-1; D gene unclear. The V gene's germline CDR1 is MGHRA and CDR2 YSYEKL. This CDR3 contains 15 residues. Trimming took 0 bases from V and 4 from J, leaving 12 bases between them. The CDR3: CASSQESDLIYGYTF. DNA of the CDR3: TGCGCCAGCAGCCAAGAATCCGACCTCATCTATGGCTACACCTTC.

The CDR3 sequence: CASSPTSSQQYF. The CDR3 DNA reads TGTGCCAGCAGCCCGACTAGCTCTCAGCAGTACTTC. V gene TRBV7-6 combines with J gene TRBJ2-7, with 7 bases identical to TRBD2. Trimming took 5 bases from V and 8 from J; bases not matched to a gene: 6. From germline, CDR1 is SGHVS and CDR2 FNYEAQ. The CDR3 loop spans 12 amino acids.

This clonotype showed up just a few times. The genes are TRBV12-3 or TRBV12-4 and TRBJ2-5; D is undetermined. The V end was cut by 6 bases, the J end by 3 bases, with 8 bases between. This CDR3 is 12 amino acids long. The CDR3 region is CASSHDEETQYF. DNA of the CDR3: TGTGCCAGCAGCCACGATGAAGAGACCCAGTACTTC.

This clonotype was seen only a few times. This chain joins TRBV10-2 and TRBJ2-7, with D perhaps matching TRBD1 or TRBD2 (5 bases each). The CDR3 is 12 amino acids. Trimming took 7 bases from V and 5 from J, leaving 12 bases between them. CDR1 is WSHSY and CDR2 is SAAADI in the germline V gene. This chain's CDR3 is CASIGTDNEQYF. CDR3 DNA sequence: TGCGCCAGCATTGGGACGGACAACGAGCAGTACTTC.

The genes are TRBV6-5 and TRBJ2-5, with a tentative D call TRBD2 (6 bases). The CDR3 is 14 amino acids. The V end was cut by 3 bases, the J end by 3 bases, with 11 bases between. Germline V gene lookup returns CDR1 MNHEY and CDR2 SVGAGI. CDR3 amino acids: CASSYNGGKETQYF. The CDR3 DNA is TGTGCCAGCAGTTATAACGGGGGAAAAGAGACCCAGTACTTC.

There are a few counts of this clonotype. The gene calls are TRBV5-6 and TRBJ1-2, with D hard to call. V was shortened by 7 bases and J by 2 bases, with 9 bases between the two germline ends. Germline CDR1 reads SGHDT; CDR2 reads YYEEEE. The CDR3 has 12 residues. The CDR3 nucleotides read TGTGCCAGCCGCCAAGCGAACTATGGCTACACCTTC. Translating gives CASRQANYGYTF. Drawing the rest from reference TRBV5-6 and TRBJ1-2, the complete variable domain is DAGVTQSPTHLIKTRGQQVTLRCSPKSGHDTVSWYQQALGQGPQFIFQYYEEEERQRGNFPDRFSGHQFPNYSSELNVNALLLGDSALYLCASRQANYGYTFGSGTRLTVV.

This clonotype was seen more than once but under ten times. V gene TRBV10-2 combines with J gene TRBJ2-1, with D uncertain. Germline CDR1 and CDR2: WSHSY and SAAADI. Trimming pared 10 bases from V and 5 bases from J, leaving 15 bases between. The CDR3 loop spans 13 amino acids. The CDR3 DNA reads TGCGCCACCAAATCTTTACTCGACAATGAGCAGTTCTTC. Translated, it gives CATKSLLDNEQFF.

This clonotype has more than one count but fewer than ten. The J gene is TRBJ2-1, the V gene TRBV4-3, with 7 bases aligning to TRBD1. Germline V gives CDR1 LGHNA, CDR2 YSLEER. This CDR3 is built from 14 residues. The V and J ends lost 1 base and 9 bases, in that order; junction bases with no gene match: 6. The DNA for the CDR3 is TGCGCCAGCAGCCAAGGGACAGGCAGGGGTGAGCAGTTCTTC. This translates into CASSQGTGRGEQFF.

This clonotype was seen repeatedly, ten times or more. The chain uses TRBV7-8 and TRBJ2-5; 8 nucleotides align to TRBD2. The V gene's germline CDR1 is SGHVS and CDR2 FQNEAQ. CDR3 length: 17 residues. V shed 0 bases and J 1 base; nucleotides not matched to a gene: 7. The CDR3 coding sequence is TGTGCCAGCAGCTTAGCGCTACTAGCGGAGTTCCAAGAGACCCAGTACTTC. Its translation is CASSLALLAEFQETQYF.

The V call is TRBV20-1, the J call TRBJ1-1; possibly TRBD1 for D (6 bases). This CDR3 contains 11 residues. V was shortened by 6 bases and J by 4 bases, with 9 bases between the two germline ends. Germline assignment: CDR1 DFQATT and CDR2 SNEGSKA (reference sequence). The DNA of the CDR3 is TGCAGTGCCCCAGGGGCCACTGAAGCTTTCTTT. It specifies CSAPGATEAFF.

This clonotype has only a few counts. This sequence joins TRBV4-1 and TRBJ2-5, with D tentatively TRBD1 (6 bases). V was trimmed by 4 bases and J by 7 bases, leaving 16 bases between them. The CDR3 covers 14 residues. Germline CDR1 and CDR2: MGHRA and YSYEKL. In DNA, the CDR3 is TGCGCCAGCAGCCCAGAGGGGGATCCTGGGACCCAGTACTTC. It codes for CASSPEGDPGTQYF.

The chain couples TRBV7-3 to TRBJ1-1; 7 nucleotides agree with TRBD1. CDR1 is SGHTA, CDR2 FQGTGA, per germline. Trimming removed 1 base from V and 2 bases from J; junction bases left unmatched: 4. The CDR3 spans 15 residues. CDR3 residues: CASSLIRGQNTEAFF. The CDR3 DNA is TGTGCCAGCAGCTTAATTAGGGGGCAAAACACTGAAGCTTTCTTT.

This clonotype came up a few times. The V call is TRBV7-9, the J call TRBJ2-2; the D gene is possibly TRBD1 (5 bases). V lost 7 bases to trimming and J lost 2 bases, with 17 bases between them. Germline values: CDR1 SEHNR, CDR2 FQNEAQ (reference sequence). The CDR3 covers 16 residues. As DNA, the CDR3 is TGTGCCAGCACCAAACAGGTCGGGCCCAACACCGGGGAGCTGTTTTTT. This sequence encodes CASTKQVGPNTGELFF.

Concerning this clonotype: One end of the junction varies from germline; a read error may be responsible. The chain recombines TRBV6-6 with TRBJ2-1; 10 bases match TRBD1. CDR3 length equals 12 residues. CDR1 is MNHNY and CDR2 is SVGAGI in the germline V gene (reference sequence). CDR3 DNA: TGTGTCAGCAGGGACAGGGGAAATGAGCAGTTCTTC. Encoded protein: CVSRDRGNEQFF.